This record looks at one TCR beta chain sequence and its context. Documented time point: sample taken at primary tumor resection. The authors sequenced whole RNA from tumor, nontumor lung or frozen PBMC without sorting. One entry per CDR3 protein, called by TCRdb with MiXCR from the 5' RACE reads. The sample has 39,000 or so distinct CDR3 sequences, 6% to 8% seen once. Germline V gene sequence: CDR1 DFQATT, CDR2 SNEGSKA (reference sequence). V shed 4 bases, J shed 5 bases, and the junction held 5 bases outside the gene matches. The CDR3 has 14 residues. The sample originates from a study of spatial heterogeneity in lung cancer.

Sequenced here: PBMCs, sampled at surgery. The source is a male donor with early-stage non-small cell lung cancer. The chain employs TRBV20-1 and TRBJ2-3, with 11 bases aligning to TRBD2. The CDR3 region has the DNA TGCAGTGCTATTATAGCGGGAGGGAGAGATACGCAGTATTTT. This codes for CSAIIAGGRDTQYF.